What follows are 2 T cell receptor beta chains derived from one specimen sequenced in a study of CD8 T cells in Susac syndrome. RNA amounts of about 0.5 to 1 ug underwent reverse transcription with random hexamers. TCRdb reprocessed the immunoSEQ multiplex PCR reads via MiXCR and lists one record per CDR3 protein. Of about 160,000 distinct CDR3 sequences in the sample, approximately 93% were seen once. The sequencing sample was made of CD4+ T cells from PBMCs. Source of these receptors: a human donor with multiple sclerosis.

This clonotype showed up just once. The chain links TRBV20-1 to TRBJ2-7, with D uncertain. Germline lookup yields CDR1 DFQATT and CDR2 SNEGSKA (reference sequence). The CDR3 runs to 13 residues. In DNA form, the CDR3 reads TGCAGCGCCCGCCGTGCGGTAGTAGACGAGCAGTACTTC. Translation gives CSARRAVVDEQYF.

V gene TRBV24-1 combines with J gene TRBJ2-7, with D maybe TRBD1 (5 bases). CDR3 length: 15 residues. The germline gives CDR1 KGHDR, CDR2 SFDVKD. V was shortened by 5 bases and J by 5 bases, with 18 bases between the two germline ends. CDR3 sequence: CATSALWQGGNEQYF. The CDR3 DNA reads TGTGCCACCAGTGCCCTGTGGCAGGGTGGTAACGAGCAGTACTTC.